These T cell receptor beta chains were read from a single sample in a study of blood T cell repertoires in COVID-19. The repertoire was sequenced with immunoSEQ multiplex PCR; TCRdb's copy has only in-frame clones and lacks some. The data hold a few hundred thousand clones, with 70% to 90% observed a single time. The sample taken for sequencing was PBMCs or T cells enriched from blood (not recorded which). The receptor source for this set is a woman aged 18-29 years who had recovered from COVID-19. Each CDR3 is given with its conserved first and last residue. A D gene is named only where the DNA matches it firmly. Expanded clones are given a class, and other clones once, few, many or no size at all.

CDR3 protein: CASSYGQTNTGELFF; CDR3 DNA: TGTGCCAGCAGCTACGGACAGACGAACACCGGGGAGCTGTTTTTT; J gene: TRBJ2-2; clone size: once; D gene: -; V gene: TRBV11-2
CDR3 protein: CASSDTLRDRPYEQYF; CDR3 DNA: TGTGCCAGCAGTGACACTCTCCGGGACAGGCCTTACGAGCAGTACTTC; J gene: TRBJ2-7; clone size: -; D gene: TRBD1; V gene: TRBV25-1
CDR3 protein: CASSSPPGLAGDNEQFF; CDR3 DNA: TGTGCCAGCAGCTCACCCCCCGGACTAGCGGGGGACAATGAGCAGTTCTTC; J gene: TRBJ2-1; clone size: -; D gene: TRBD2; V gene: TRBV7-6
CDR3 protein: CASSQGQTFDQPQHF; CDR3 DNA: TGTGCCAGCAGCCAGGGACAGACCTTCGATCAGCCCCAGCATTTT; J gene: TRBJ1-5; clone size: -; D gene: TRBD1; V gene: TRBV7-8
CDR3 protein: CASSFGSGTEAFF; CDR3 DNA: TGTGCCAGCAGCTTTGGGAGCGGCACTGAAGCTTTCTTT; J gene: TRBJ1-1; clone size: -; D gene: -; V gene: TRBV12-3/TRBV12-4
CDR3 protein: CASSPPRHHNEQFF; CDR3 DNA: TGTGCCAGCAGCCCCCCCAGACACCACAATGAGCAGTTCTTC; J gene: TRBJ2-1; clone size: few; D gene: -; V gene: TRBV13
CDR3 protein: CASNQEPGTEAFF; CDR3 DNA: TGTGCCAGCAATCAGGAGCCGGGGACTGAAGCTTTCTTT; J gene: TRBJ1-1; clone size: once; D gene: -; V gene: TRBV6-5
CDR3 protein: CAWSHGGGLEKLFF; CDR3 DNA: TGTGCCTGGAGTCATGGGGGCGGCTTGGAAAAACTGTTTTTT; J gene: TRBJ1-4; clone size: -; D gene: -; V gene: TRBV30
CDR3 protein: CASSSTVSNQPQHF; CDR3 DNA: TGTGCCAGCAGCTCGACAGTTAGCAATCAGCCCCAGCATTTT; J gene: TRBJ1-5; clone size: -; D gene: -; V gene: TRBV7-9
CDR3 protein: CASSEWLAGNTIYF; CDR3 DNA: TGTGCCAGCAGTGAATGGCTGGCTGGAAACACCATATATTTT; J gene: TRBJ1-3; clone size: -; D gene: -; V gene: TRBV2
CDR3 protein: CASSTRDRGTEAFF; CDR3 DNA: TGTGCCAGCAGCACACGGGACAGGGGAACTGAAGCTTTCTTT; J gene: TRBJ1-1; clone size: -; D gene: TRBD1; V gene: TRBV5-6
CDR3 protein: CASSLGPFGQYF; CDR3 DNA: TGTGCCAGCAGCTTAGGGCCATTTGGGCAGTACTTC; J gene: TRBJ2-7; clone size: -; D gene: -; V gene: TRBV7-2
CDR3 protein: CASTIGQGQGYTF; CDR3 DNA: TGCGCCAGCACCATTGGACAGGGTCAAGGCTACACCTTC; J gene: TRBJ1-2; clone size: -; D gene: TRBD1; V gene: TRBV5-1
CDR3 protein: CASSFGTENTGELFF; CDR3 DNA: TGCGCCAGCAGCTTCGGGACAGAGAACACCGGGGAGCTGTTTTTT; J gene: TRBJ2-2; clone size: -; D gene: TRBD1; V gene: TRBV5-1
CDR3 protein: CASRRRTSGFLLERSYNEQFF; CDR3 DNA: TGTGCCAGTAGACGTAGGACTAGCGGGTTCCTCCTGGAGCGCTCCTACAATGAGCAGTTCTTC; J gene: TRBJ2-1; clone size: -; D gene: TRBD2; V gene: TRBV19
CDR3 protein: CASSLFRTGELFF; CDR3 DNA: TGTGCCAGCAGTTTATTCAGAACCGGGGAGCTGTTTTTT; J gene: TRBJ2-2; clone size: -; D gene: -; V gene: TRBV28
CDR3 protein: CAWNAGGGTEAFF; CDR3 DNA: TGTGCCTGGAACGCCGGAGGAGGCACTGAAGCTTTCTTT; J gene: TRBJ1-1; clone size: -; D gene: -; V gene: TRBV30
CDR3 protein: CASSQSRTDTQYF; CDR3 DNA: TGTGCCAGCAGCCAATCGCGGACAGATACGCAGTATTTT; J gene: TRBJ2-3; clone size: -; D gene: -; V gene: TRBV6-5
CDR3 protein: CASSEEGLQTGGELFF; CDR3 DNA: TGTGCCAGCAGTGAAGAGGGGCTCCAAACGGGCGGGGAGCTGTTTTTT; J gene: TRBJ2-2; clone size: -; D gene: -; V gene: TRBV2
CDR3 protein: CADAGGHNEQFF; CDR3 DNA: TGTGCCGACGCGGGGGGTCACAATGAGCAGTTCTTC; J gene: TRBJ2-1; clone size: -; D gene: TRBD2; V gene: TRBV11-2
CDR3 protein: CASSLSRQAWEQFF; CDR3 DNA: TGTGCCAGCAGCTTATCCCGACAGGCTTGGGAGCAGTTCTTC; J gene: TRBJ2-1; clone size: once; D gene: -; V gene: TRBV7-9
CDR3 protein: CASSQEQSEVQYF; CDR3 DNA: TGTGCCAGCAGCCAAGAACAGTCGGAGGTGCAGTACTTC; J gene: TRBJ2-7; clone size: -; D gene: -; V gene: TRBV4-2
CDR3 protein: CASSGSPEGLYEQYF; CDR3 DNA: TGTGCCAGCAGTGGGTCGCCCGAGGGTCTCTACGAGCAGTACTTC; J gene: TRBJ2-7; clone size: -; D gene: -; V gene: TRBV2
CDR3 protein: CASSAYGTGGGYNEQFF; CDR3 DNA: TGTGCCAGCAGTGCTTACGGGACAGGGGGCGGATACAATGAGCAGTTCTTC; J gene: TRBJ2-1; clone size: few; D gene: TRBD1; V gene: TRBV2
CDR3 protein: CASRDGLAGASQETQYF; CDR3 DNA: TGTGCCAGCAGAGACGGACTAGCGGGGGCGTCACAAGAGACCCAGTACTTC; J gene: TRBJ2-5; clone size: -; D gene: TRBD2; V gene: TRBV3-1/TRBV3-2
CDR3 protein: CASSPGTGSSEQYF; CDR3 DNA: TGCGCCAGCAGCCCCGGGACAGGGTCTTCCGAGCAGTACTTC; J gene: TRBJ2-7; clone size: once; D gene: TRBD1; V gene: TRBV5-1
CDR3 protein: CASRPGGTNYGYTF; CDR3 DNA: TGTGCCAGCAGACCGGGGGGGACCAACTATGGCTACACCTTC; J gene: TRBJ1-2; clone size: -; D gene: -; V gene: TRBV6-5
CDR3 protein: CASSAGTALQQYF; CDR3 DNA: TGTGCCAGCAGTGCCGGGACAGCCCTACAGCAGTACTTC; J gene: TRBJ2-7; clone size: -; D gene: TRBD1; V gene: TRBV27
CDR3 protein: CASSYYGGSYEQFF; CDR3 DNA: TGTGCCAGCAGTTACTATGGCGGGAGTTATGAGCAGTTCTTC; J gene: TRBJ2-1; clone size: -; D gene: TRBD2; V gene: TRBV6-2/TRBV6-3
CDR3 protein: CASGPGQGSNTEAFF; CDR3 DNA: TGTGCTAGTGGTCCAGGGCAGGGTTCGAACACTGAAGCTTTCTTT; J gene: TRBJ1-1; clone size: once; D gene: -; V gene: TRBV12-5
CDR3 protein: CASSQDARGVSNEKLFF; CDR3 DNA: TGTGCCAGCAGCCAAGACGCTAGGGGCGTATCTAATGAAAAACTGTTTTTT; J gene: TRBJ1-4; clone size: -; D gene: -; V gene: TRBV4-2
CDR3 protein: CASSSSLLPGPGGEQFF; CDR3 DNA: TGTGCCAGCAGCTCCTCTCTCCTTCCGGGTCCGGGGGGTGAGCAGTTCTTC; J gene: TRBJ2-1; clone size: -; D gene: TRBD2; V gene: TRBV7-9
CDR3 protein: CASSYERGEQFF; CDR3 DNA: TGTGCCAGCAGTTACGAGCGGGGTGAGCAGTTCTTC; J gene: TRBJ2-1; clone size: -; D gene: TRBD2; V gene: TRBV6-2/TRBV6-3
CDR3 protein: CASSFSGGGNTEAFF; CDR3 DNA: TGTGCCAGCAGCTTTTCAGGGGGAGGGAACACTGAAGCTTTCTTT; J gene: TRBJ1-1; clone size: few; D gene: TRBD1; V gene: TRBV5-4
CDR3 protein: CASSPTGSRYNSPLHF; CDR3 DNA: TGTGCCAGCAGCCCGACAGGGTCTCGCTATAATTCACCCCTCCACTTT; J gene: TRBJ1-6; clone size: -; D gene: TRBD1; V gene: TRBV5-4
CDR3 protein: CASSEGGQANSPLHF; CDR3 DNA: TGTGCCAGCAGTGAAGGGGGACAGGCCAATTCACCCCTCCACTTT; J gene: TRBJ1-6; clone size: once; D gene: TRBD1; V gene: TRBV6-1
CDR3 protein: CASSLGGSPNTEAFF; CDR3 DNA: TGTGCCAGCAGCCTCGGGGGGAGTCCGAACACTGAAGCTTTCTTT; J gene: TRBJ1-1; clone size: -; D gene: -; V gene: TRBV7-3
CDR3 protein: CASSEGDREVQPQHF; CDR3 DNA: TGTGCCAGCAGTGAGGGAGACAGGGAGGTCCAGCCCCAGCATTTT; J gene: TRBJ1-5; clone size: -; D gene: TRBD1; V gene: TRBV6-1
CDR3 protein: CASSLRGFGNTIYF; CDR3 DNA: TGTGCCAGCAGCTTGCGGGGGTTCGGAAACACCATATATTTT; J gene: TRBJ1-3; clone size: -; D gene: -; V gene: TRBV5-6
CDR3 protein: CASSPYPTESSYNEQFF; CDR3 DNA: TGTGCCAGCAGCCCGTACCCAACAGAGAGCTCCTACAATGAGCAGTTCTTC; J gene: TRBJ2-1; clone size: -; D gene: -; V gene: TRBV3-1/TRBV3-2
CDR3 protein: CASSLPERGAYSTDTQYF; CDR3 DNA: TGTGCCAGCAGTTTACCCGAACGGGGGGCGTATAGCACAGATACGCAGTATTTT; J gene: TRBJ2-3; clone size: -; D gene: -; V gene: TRBV28
CDR3 protein: CASSPPPGQGHNEQFF; CDR3 DNA: TGTGCCAGCTCACCACCTCCAGGACAGGGGCACAATGAGCAGTTCTTC; J gene: TRBJ2-1; clone size: -; D gene: TRBD1; V gene: TRBV18
CDR3 protein: CASSPQGAGELFF; CDR3 DNA: TGTGCCAGCTCACCCCAGGGGGCCGGGGAGCTGTTTTTT; J gene: TRBJ2-2; clone size: -; D gene: TRBD1; V gene: TRBV18
CDR3 protein: CASSTDTTYEQYF; CDR3 DNA: TGCGCCAGCAGCACGGACACTACCTACGAGCAGTACTTC; J gene: TRBJ2-7; clone size: -; D gene: -; V gene: TRBV4-1
CDR3 protein: CSASVTGGNSPLHF; CDR3 DNA: TGCAGTGCTAGTGTGACAGGGGGTAATTCACCCCTCCACTTT; J gene: TRBJ1-6; clone size: -; D gene: TRBD1; V gene: TRBV20-1
CDR3 protein: CATNTLGRDNQPQHF; CDR3 DNA: TGTGCCACCAACACCCTCGGGCGGGACAATCAGCCCCAGCATTTT; J gene: TRBJ1-5; clone size: -; D gene: -; V gene: TRBV10-3
CDR3 protein: CAWKDYTDTQYF; CDR3 DNA: TGTGCCTGGAAAGACTACACAGATACGCAGTATTTT; J gene: TRBJ2-3; clone size: -; D gene: -; V gene: TRBV30
CDR3 protein: CAWRGLAALNEQFF; CDR3 DNA: TGTGCCTGGAGGGGACTAGCGGCGCTAAATGAGCAGTTCTTC; J gene: TRBJ2-1; clone size: -; D gene: TRBD2; V gene: TRBV30
CDR3 protein: CASSPRRASNQPQHF; CDR3 DNA: TGTGCCAGCAGTCCCCGCAGGGCTAGCAATCAGCCCCAGCATTTT; J gene: TRBJ1-5; clone size: -; D gene: -; V gene: TRBV27
CDR3 protein: CASSRVYEQYF; CDR3 DNA: TGTGCCAGCAGCCGGGTCTACGAGCAGTACTTC; J gene: TRBJ2-7; clone size: -; D gene: -; V gene: TRBV28
CDR3 protein: CASSRSPGKTPEAFF; CDR3 DNA: TGTGCCAGCAGCCGAAGCCCAGGGAAGACGCCGGAAGCTTTCTTT; J gene: TRBJ1-1; clone size: -; D gene: -; V gene: TRBV7-3